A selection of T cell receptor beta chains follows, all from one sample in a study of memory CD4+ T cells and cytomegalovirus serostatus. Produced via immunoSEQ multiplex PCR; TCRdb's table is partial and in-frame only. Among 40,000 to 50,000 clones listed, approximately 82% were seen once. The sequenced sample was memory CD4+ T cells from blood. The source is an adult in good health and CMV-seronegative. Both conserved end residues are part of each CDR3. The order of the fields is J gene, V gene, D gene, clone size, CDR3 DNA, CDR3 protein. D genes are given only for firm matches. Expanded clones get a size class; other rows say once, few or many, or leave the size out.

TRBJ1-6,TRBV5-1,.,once,TGCGCCAGCAGCAAGGACGGGTTGAATTCACCCCTCCACTTT,CASSKDGLNSPLHF
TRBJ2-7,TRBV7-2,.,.,TGTGCCAGCAGCTTCAGCTCCTACGAGCAGTACTTC,CASSFSSYEQYF
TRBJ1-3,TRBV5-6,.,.,TGTGCCAGCAGCTTGGCCTCCGGAAACACCATATATTTT,CASSLASGNTIYF
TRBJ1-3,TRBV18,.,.,TGTGCCAGCTCACCAGTGATGGCTGTTGACAGAAGGGAAGGGGCCCACTCTGGAAACACCATATATTTT,CASSPVMAVDRREGAHSGNTIYF
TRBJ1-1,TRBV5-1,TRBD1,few,TGCGCCAGCAGCCTACGCGGGGACAGCCCACGTCTAGCTTTCTTT,CASSLRGDSPRLAFF
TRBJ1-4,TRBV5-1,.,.,TGCGCCAGCAGCTTCTTGGGGCGTTCTAATGAAAAACTGTTTTTT,CASSFLGRSNEKLFF
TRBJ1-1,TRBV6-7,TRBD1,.,TGTGCCAGCAACCTCACAGGGGTTTGGACTGAAGCTTTCTTT,CASNLTGVWTEAFF
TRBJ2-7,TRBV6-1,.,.,TGTGCCAGCAGTAGGGAAAGGACGGGCTACGAGCAGTACTTC,CASSRERTGYEQYF
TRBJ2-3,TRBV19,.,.,TGTGCCAGTAGCACAGGGTACAGCACAGATACGCAGTATTTT,CASSTGYSTDTQYF
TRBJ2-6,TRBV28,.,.,TGTGCCAGCAGTTTGGGGGCGGGGGCCAACGTCCTGACTTTC,CASSLGAGANVLTF
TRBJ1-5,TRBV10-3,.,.,TGTGCCATCAGTGGAGGCAGGGACCAGCCCCAGCATTTT,CAISGGRDQPQHF
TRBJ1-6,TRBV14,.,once,TGTGCCAGCAGCCAAACGGGAGGATATAATTCACCCCTCCACTTT,CASSQTGGYNSPLHF
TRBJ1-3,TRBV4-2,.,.,TGTGCCAGCAGCCAAGGGTTTACGGGGGGCTCTGGAAACACCATATATTTT,CASSQGFTGGSGNTIYF
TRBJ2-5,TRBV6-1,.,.,TGTGCCAGCAGTGAAGCTAGGGGGATTGGAGAGACCCAGTACTTC,CASSEARGIGETQYF
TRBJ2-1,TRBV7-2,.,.,TGTGCCAGCAGCTTGCAAACGAGCTCCTACAATGAGCAGTTCTTC,CASSLQTSSYNEQFF
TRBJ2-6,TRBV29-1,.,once,TGCAGCGTTGTCTTGCAGGGAGCCTTCTTTGGGGCCAACGTCCTGACTTTC,CSVVLQGAFFGANVLTF
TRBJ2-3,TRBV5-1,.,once,TGCGCCAGCAGCTTGGATGGTATCAACACAGATACGCAGTATTTT,CASSLDGINTDTQYF
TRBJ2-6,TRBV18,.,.,TGTGCCAGCTCACCCCCCGGGGCCAACGTCCTGACTTTC,CASSPPGANVLTF
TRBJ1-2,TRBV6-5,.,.,TGTGCCAGCAGGGAGGGGTCCTTAAACTATGGCTACACCTTC,CASREGSLNYGYTF
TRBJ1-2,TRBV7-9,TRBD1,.,TGTGCCAGCAGCTTTCTTGACAGGGAATCAGAGTATGGCTACACCTTC,CASSFLDRESEYGYTF
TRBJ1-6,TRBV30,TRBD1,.,TGTGCCTGGATGGGACAGGGGAATTCACCCCTCCACTTT,CAWMGQGNSPLHF
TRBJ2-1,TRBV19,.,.,TGTGCCACCGAGCCCACCGGGGCAGGGCATTACAATGAGCAGTTCTTC,CATEPTGAGHYNEQFF